This TCR beta chain was retrieved from a study of T cell responses to AZD1222 COVID-19 vaccine. Whole-study context: It was second doses at about 4 or about 12 weeks that were pooled.

The length of the CDR3 is 13 residues. Trimming stripped 6 bases from V and 2 bases from J, with 10 bases between. Notes on the study in general: Donors skewed white British and female; clonal diversity was possibly underestimated. The breadth and depth of Spike-specific TCRs increased once two AZD1222 doses had been given.

Here immunoSEQ multiplex PCR was the method, and the copy in TCRdb shows in-frame clones only, minus some. This table holds 110,000 to 150,000 clones, around 92% found once. In the case of this clone: Antigen: not known. Other DNA sequences in the same sample also yield this CDR3.

Sequencing was performed on peripheral blood, taken on day 0 of AZD1222 vaccination. The chain recombines TRBV12-3 or TRBV12-4 with TRBJ2-5; D might be TRBD2 (5 bases). This TCR derives from an adult in good health. The CDR3 DNA is TGTGCCAGCAGCCCGGGATATCAAGAGACCCAGTACTTC. The encoded protein is CASSPGYQETQYF.